Here is one TCR beta chain with its context. The antigen is unknown. The data are from a study of shared clonotypes between healthy human individuals. Study summary: Three plates were used per donor for CD4 naive, three for CD4 memory, two for CD8 naive and one for CD8 memory.

Across several immunoSEQ plates, the genomic DNA of each subset was split evenly. The repertoire was sequenced with immunoSEQ multiplex PCR; TCRdb's copy has only in-frame clones and lacks some. The table shows about 1.1 million clones, with approximately 75% occurring only once. Study-wide results and caveats: With a few donors compared, 4.5% to 6.5% of naive CD4 clonotypes were shared.

Germline trimming cut 5 bases from V and 3 bases from J; bases unmatched to any gene: 4. The germline gives CDR1 KGHSH, CDR2 LQKENI. This CDR3 comprises 15 residues. This chain links TRBV18 with TRBJ2-1; TRBD2 aligns across 10 bases. Sequencing was carried out using memory CD4+ T cells from PBMCs. Described subset: CD45RA-negative fraction. This TCR was sampled from a man aged 18 to 29 in good health. Some clones in this sample may be carry-over from other donors' samples. This chain's CDR3 is CASSSIAGGYNEQFF. CDR3 nucleotide sequence: TGTGCCAGCTCATCAATAGCGGGAGGCTACAATGAGCAGTTCTTC.